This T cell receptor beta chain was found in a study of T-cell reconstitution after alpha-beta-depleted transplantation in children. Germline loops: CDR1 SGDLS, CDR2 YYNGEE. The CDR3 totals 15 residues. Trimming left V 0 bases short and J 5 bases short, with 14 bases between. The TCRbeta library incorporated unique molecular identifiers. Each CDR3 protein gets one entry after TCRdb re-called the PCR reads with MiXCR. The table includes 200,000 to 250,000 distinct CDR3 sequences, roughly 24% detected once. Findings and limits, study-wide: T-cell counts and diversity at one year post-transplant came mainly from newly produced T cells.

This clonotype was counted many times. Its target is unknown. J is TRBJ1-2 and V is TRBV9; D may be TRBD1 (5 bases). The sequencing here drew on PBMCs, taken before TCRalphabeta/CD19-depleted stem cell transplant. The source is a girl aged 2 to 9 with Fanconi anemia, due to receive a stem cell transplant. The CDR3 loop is CASSVEDTERYGYTF. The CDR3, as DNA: TGTGCCAGCAGCGTAGAGGACACAGAGCGATATGGCTACACCTTC.